Below, 24 T cell receptor beta chains from the same sample are listed, as sequenced in a study of cytomegalovirus exposure and HLA in healthy donors. PCR primers comprised 60 Vbeta and 13 Jbeta primers. Libraries were prepared by immunoSEQ multiplex PCR; TCRdb keeps only in-frame clonotypes and omits some of them. The table records some 200,000 clones, over 80% of them present only once. Sequencing was carried out using PBMCs. Source of these receptors: a boy younger than 10 in good health and CMV-seronegative.

This rearrangement joins TRBV6-4 to TRBJ2-1; no firm D call. The CDR3 extends over 15 amino acids. CDR1 and CDR2 from the germline V gene are MRHNA and SNTAGT. Trimming stripped 0 bases from V and 0 bases from J, with 6 bases between. The CDR3 spells CASSDSSSSYNEQFF. Here the CDR3 DNA reads TGTGCCAGCAGTGACTCGTCTAGCTCCTACAATGAGCAGTTCTTC.

The gene calls are TRBV27 and TRBJ2-1, with D tentatively TRBD2 (5 bases). CDR3 size: 13 residues. Germline V CDR1 and CDR2: MNHEY, SMNVEV (reference sequence). V was cut by 5 bases and J by 3 bases, with 8 bases left in between. Here the CDR3 DNA reads TGTGCCAGCAGTGACCGGGACTACAATGAGCAGTTCTTC. This translates into CASSDRDYNEQFF.

V usage is TRBV10-3 and J usage is TRBJ2-7; 9 bases fit TRBD2. Looked up from germline, CDR1 is ENHRY and CDR2 is SYGVKD. The V gene end was trimmed by 0 bases and the J gene end by 2 bases; junction bases not matched to a gene: 2. The CDR3 is made up of 15 amino acids. The CDR3 loop is CAISESSGSTYEQYF. CDR3 nucleotides: TGTGCCATCAGTGAGTCTAGCGGGAGTACCTACGAGCAGTACTTC.

The chain has TRBV18 and TRBJ2-1; tentatively, D is TRBD1 (6 bases). Germline loops: CDR1 KGHSH, CDR2 LQKENI. The V end was cut by 3 bases, the J end by 4 bases, with 10 bases between. The CDR3 runs to 14 residues. CDR3 in DNA: TGTGCCAGCTCACCGGGGGCACAATACAATGAGCAGTTCTTC. It codes for CASSPGAQYNEQFF.

The CDR3 bases are TGTGCCAGCAGCGCCTTTACTAGCGGCAACGGGTACGAGCAGTACTTC. This translates into CASSAFTSGNGYEQYF. The chain combines TRBV7-8 with TRBJ2-7, with 8 bases fitting TRBD2. V shed 5 bases, J shed 4 bases, and the junction held 13 bases outside the gene matches. CDR3 size: 16 residues. Germline CDR1 and CDR2: SGHVS and FQNEAQ.

The chain joins TRBV6-1 to TRBJ1-2; D is unresolved. The CDR3 covers 15 residues. The germline V gene has CDR1 MNHNS and CDR2 SASEGT. V was trimmed by 7 bases and J by 5 bases, leaving 20 bases between them. CDR3 region: CASTSGEGLWYGYTF. The CDR3 nucleotides are TGTGCCAGCACCTCAGGAGAGGGTCTTTGGTATGGCTACACCTTC.

The chain recombines TRBV30 with TRBJ2-5; 8 bases align to TRBD2. Germline V gene sequence: CDR1 GTSNPN, CDR2 SVGIG (reference sequence). The CDR3 is 16 amino acids. Trimming took 5 bases from V and 2 from J; bases not matched to a gene: 13. CDR3 protein: CAWGFSLTSGQETQYF. The DNA of the CDR3 is TGTGCCTGGGGGTTCTCCCTAACTAGCGGACAAGAGACCCAGTACTTC.

This clone turned up a few times. V is TRBV2 and J is TRBJ1-1, with TRBD1 identical over 8 bases. The CDR3 runs to 15 residues. V shed 6 bases and J 2 bases; nucleotides not matched to a gene: 8. The germline gives CDR1 SNHLY, CDR2 FYNNEI. The DNA for the CDR3 is TGTGCCAGCAGACCCGACAGGGGCGGAAACACTGAAGCTTTCTTT. It specifies CASRPDRGGNTEAFF.

This chain connects TRBV11-2 to TRBJ1-5; D may be TRBD1 (6 bases). V was clipped by 5 bases and J by 4 bases, with 12 bases between them. The CDR3 totals 14 residues. Looked up from germline, CDR1 is SGHAT and CDR2 is FQNNGV. The CDR3 reads CASSPQTGNQPQHF. The DNA of the CDR3 is TGTGCCAGCAGCCCTCAGACAGGTAATCAGCCCCAGCATTTT.

This sequence joins TRBV20-1 and TRBJ1-2; D gene uncertain. Germline V gene sequence: CDR1 DFQATT, CDR2 SNEGSKA (reference sequence). The CDR3 consists of 11 residues. The V gene lost 0 bases and the J gene lost 5 bases, with 4 bases spanning the gap. CDR3 sequence: CSAREQYGYTF. CDR3 bases: TGCAGTGCTAGAGAACAGTATGGCTACACCTTC.

This rearrangement joins TRBV7-9 to TRBJ2-5; the D gene is possibly TRBD1 (5 bases). The J call may be mistaken, given a closer DNA end match to TRBJ2-7. Looked up from germline, CDR1 is SEHNR and CDR2 is FQNEAQ (reference sequence). The CDR3 has 15 residues. The CDR3, as DNA: TGTGCCAGCAGCCCCCTTGAAGGGGCTTTCTACGAGCAGTACTTC. Translation: CASSPLEGAFYEQYF.

This chain connects TRBV19 to TRBJ1-5; D is perhaps TRBD1 (6 bases). The CDR3 length is 14 residues. V dropped 10 bases and J dropped 1 base, with 14 bases sitting between them. Germline V lookup: CDR1 LNHDA, CDR2 SQIVND (reference sequence). The CDR3 is CATEAGGSNQPQHF. The CDR3 DNA follows: TGTGCCACCGAAGCGGGGGGCAGCAATCAGCCCCAGCATTTT.

The V and J genes are TRBV7-9 and TRBJ2-7; 16 bases agree with TRBD2. Germline CDR1 and CDR2: SEHNR and FQNEAQ (reference sequence). The CDR3 contains 18 residues. With 4 bases clipped from V and 4 bases from J, the junction kept 10 bases outside the gene matches. CDR3 sequence: CASSSPGTSGRAGYEQYF. DNA for the CDR3: TGTGCCAGCAGCTCGCCCGGGACTAGCGGGAGGGCCGGGTACGAGCAGTACTTC.

The chain is built from TRBV5-4 and TRBJ2-7; D perhaps matches TRBD2 (6 bases). The germline V gene encodes CDR1 SGHNT and CDR2 YYREEE (reference sequence). Trimming cost V 4 bases and J 6 bases, with 14 bases left between them. This CDR3 is 13 amino acids long. In DNA, the CDR3 is TGTGCCAGCAGCACCGGGGGAGAGGGCGAGCAGTACTTC. Amino acids: CASSTGGEGEQYF.

The chain links TRBV9 to TRBJ1-2; 11 bases map to TRBD1. CDR1 and CDR2 from the germline V gene are SGDLS and YYNGEE. CDR3 length: 15 residues. V trimming: 5 bases; J trimming: 6 bases; junction bases outside the gene matches: 9. The CDR3 coding sequence is TGTGCCAGCAGGGGACAGGGGGGATTGGCGGATGGCTACACCTTC. Translating gives CASRGQGGLADGYTF. Using reference TRBV9 and TRBJ1-2 for the parts outside the CDR3, the full variable domain is DSGVTQTPKHLITATGQRVTLRCSPRSGDLSVYWYQQSLDQGLQFLIQYYNGEERAKGNILERFSAQQFPDLHSELNLSSLELGDSALYFCASRGQGGLADGYTFGSGTRLTVV.

V is TRBV6-5 and J is TRBJ1-5, with D possibly TRBD1 on 5 matching bases. Germline CDR1 MNHEY, CDR2 SVGAGI. This CDR3 comprises 15 residues. Trimming removed 5 bases from V and 6 bases from J, with 17 bases in between. Here the CDR3 DNA reads TGTGCCAGCAGTCCCTGGGGCAGGGTTGGTCAGCCCCAGCATTTT. Its translation is CASSPWGRVGQPQHF.

The V gene is TRBV6-5, the J gene TRBJ2-7; D might be TRBD1 (5 bases). The germline gives CDR1 MNHEY, CDR2 SVGAGI. This CDR3 contains 14 residues. Trimming stripped 4 bases from V and 0 bases from J, with 10 bases between. The CDR3 is CASSLQTASYEQYF. CDR3 nucleotide sequence: TGTGCCAGCAGTTTACAGACAGCCTCCTACGAGCAGTACTTC.

Worth noting for this clone: The sample contains more than one DNA sequence encoding this CDR3. The rearrangement joins TRBV30 to TRBJ2-5; D possibly corresponds to TRBD2 (5 bases). Trimming took 0 bases from V and 5 from J, leaving 7 bases between them. Germline CDR1 and CDR2: GTSNPN and SVGIG (reference sequence). The CDR3 is made up of 12 amino acids. The CDR3 sequence is CAWSVRVETQYF. CDR3 nucleotides: TGTGCCTGGAGTGTGAGGGTTGAGACCCAGTACTTC.

CDR3 loop: CASRGQGFNEQYF. The CDR3 DNA follows: TGTGCCAGCAGGGGACAGGGGTTCAACGAGCAGTACTTC. V is TRBV25-1 and J is TRBJ2-7; 10 bases map to TRBD1. Losses at the gene ends were 6 bases for V and 5 bases for J; bases not matched to a gene: 4. Germline loops: CDR1 MGHDK, CDR2 SYGVNS. This CDR3 is 13 amino acids long.

V gene TRBV6-4 combines with J gene TRBJ2-1, with 11 bases identical to TRBD2. The CDR3 contains 15 residues. In germline, CDR1 is MRHNA, CDR2 SNTAGT. With V trimmed by 4 bases and J by 5 bases, 4 bases remained unmatched. CDR3 DNA: TGTGCCAGCAGTGTACTAGCGGGAGAAAACAATGAGCAGTTCTTC. This sequence encodes CASSVLAGENNEQFF.

J is TRBJ1-1 and V is TRBV5-8; no clear D gene. V lost 1 base, J lost 1 base, and 8 bases lay in between. Germline V gene sequence: CDR1 SGHTS, CDR2 YDEGEE. The CDR3 contains 14 residues. As DNA, the CDR3 is TGTGCCAGCAGCTTGCTTTATAGGAACACTGAAGCTTTCTTT. Its protein product is CASSLLYRNTEAFF.

In this sample, this clone turned up a few times. This chain joins TRBV2 and TRBJ1-1; D might be TRBD1 (6 bases). The CDR3 sequence is 13 residues long. Germline values: CDR1 SNHLY, CDR2 FYNNEI. V was cut by 9 bases and J by 2 bases, with 13 bases left in between. Written as DNA, the CDR3 is TGTGCCAGATCCACGGGGGGCAACACTGAAGCTTTCTTT. The encoded protein is CARSTGGNTEAFF. The entire variable domain, with the rest obtained from reference TRBV2 and TRBJ1-1, is as follows: EPEVTQTPSHQVTQMGQEVILRCVPISNHLYFYWYRQILGQKVEFLVSFYNNEISEKSEIFDDQFSVERPDGSNFTLKIRSTKLEDSAMYFCARSTGGNTEAFFGQGTRLTVV.

CDR3 sequence: CASSVGSGTAETYEQYF. CDR3 in DNA: TGTGCCAGCAGTGTGGGGTCGGGGACAGCGGAGACCTACGAGCAGTACTTC. This chain links TRBV27 with TRBJ2-7; TRBD1 aligns across 7 bases. Trimming at V came to 5 bases and at J to 2 bases, leaving 15 bases not matched to a gene. Looked up from germline, CDR1 is MNHEY and CDR2 is SMNVEV (reference sequence). This CDR3 is 17 amino acids long.

This clone was observed a single time. The chain employs TRBV5-1 and TRBJ2-3, with 7 bases that match TRBD2. Germline V lookup: CDR1 SGHRS, CDR2 YFSETQ. Trimming took 0 bases from V and 6 from J; bases not matched to a gene: 13. The CDR3 is 17 amino acids. CDR3 loop: CASSLAGVAGWLDTQYF. In DNA form, the CDR3 reads TGCGCCAGCAGCTTGGCCGGGGTAGCGGGCTGGTTGGATACGCAGTATTTT.